Presented here are 22 T cell receptor beta chains from one specimen sequenced in a study of radiotherapy plus CTLA-4 blockade in lung cancer. TCRdb's copy holds only in-frame clones and misses some; the assay was immunoSEQ multiplex PCR. The sample has about 62,000 clones, 70% to 80% seen once. The input for sequencing was peripheral blood, taken from a patient treated with radiotherapy plus ipilimumab. These receptors came from a human donor with non-small cell lung cancer who had a complete response to radiotherapy plus ipilimumab.

The J gene is TRBJ2-2, the V gene TRBV19; tentatively, D is TRBD2 (5 bases). This CDR3 is built from 14 residues. Looked up from germline, CDR1 is LNHDA and CDR2 is SQIVND (reference sequence). V shed 6 bases and J shed 5 bases, with 13 bases lying between them. CDR3 residues: CASRRSTGTGELFF. Here the CDR3 DNA reads TGTGCCAGTAGGCGTTCGACGGGGACCGGGGAGCTGTTTTTT.

The V call is TRBV4-3, the J call TRBJ1-5, with unresolved D. The CDR3 loop spans 15 amino acids. The V end lost 0 bases, the J end lost 1 base, and 7 bases lay between the germline ends. Germline-derived CDR1 and CDR2 are LGHNA and YSLEER. The CDR3 DNA reads TGCGCCAGCAGCCAAGAATGGAGCAGCAATCAGCCCCAGCATTTT. It is translated as CASSQEWSSNQPQHF.

By share of the sample, this clone is medium-sized (0.01 to 0.1%). J is TRBJ1-1 and V is TRBV19, with D tentatively TRBD1 (6 bases). CDR1 LNHDA and CDR2 SQIVND come from the germline V gene (reference sequence). Trimming left V 0 bases short and J 11 bases short, with 16 bases between. This CDR3 has 14 amino acids. The CDR3 protein is CASSIDGGLGSAFF. CDR3 in DNA: TGTGCCAGTAGTATAGACGGGGGGCTGGGGTCGGCTTTCTTT.

The rearrangement uses TRBV5-1 and TRBJ1-5; tentative D call: TRBD1 (6 bases). With 1 base removed from V and 0 bases from J, the gap between germline ends came to 8 bases. This CDR3 is built from 15 residues. CDR1 is SGHRS and CDR2 is YFSETQ in the germline V gene. The CDR3 DNA follows: TGCGCCAGCAGCTTGACAGGGAATAGCAATCAGCCCCAGCATTTT. It translates to CASSLTGNSNQPQHF.

This clone has a single count. The chain uses TRBV21-1 and TRBJ2-3; no DNA check was done on the table's D call, TRBD2. TRBV21-1 is labeled a pseudogene. This CDR3 has 18 residues. In DNA, the CDR3 is TGTGCCAGCAGCAAAGAAATTGTAGCGGGGGGGAGGACAGATACGCAGTATTTT. It codes for CASSKEIVAGGRTDTQYF.

This chain joins TRBV6-1 and TRBJ2-3, with D hard to call. The CDR3 loop spans 12 amino acids. The V and J ends lost 3 bases and 6 bases respectively, with 7 bases between them. CDR1 is MNHNS, CDR2 SASEGT, per germline. The CDR3 DNA reads as TGTGCCAGCAGTGAGGCGGCGGATACGCAGTATTTT. Translated: CASSEAADTQYF.

The rearrangement links TRBV19 to TRBJ2-3, with D perhaps TRBD2 (6 bases). The CDR3 contains 17 residues. Germline V gene data show CDR1 as LNHDA and CDR2 as SQIVND (reference sequence). Trimming removed 5 bases at V and 0 bases at J, with 18 bases between. CDR3 sequence reads: CASSSQSRGLSTDTQYF. The CDR3 region has the DNA TGTGCCAGTAGTTCCCAAAGTCGGGGGTTAAGCACAGATACGCAGTATTTT. Full variable domain (outside the CDR3, taken from reference TRBV19 and TRBJ2-3): DGGITQSPKYLFRKEGQNVTLSCEQNLNHDAMYWYRQDPGQGLRLIYYSQIVNDFQKGDIAEGYSVSREKKESFPLTVTSAQKNPTAFYLCASSSQSRGLSTDTQYFGPGTRLTVL.

The chain is built from TRBV18 and TRBJ2-7, with D perhaps TRBD1 (6 bases). Germline assignment: CDR1 KGHSH and CDR2 LQKENI. V gave up 6 bases and J gave up 2 bases, with 14 bases separating them. CDR3 length: 14 amino acids. The DNA of the CDR3 is TGTGCCAGCTCCCGTTCGGGACAACCCTACGAGCAGTACTTC. Translating it yields CASSRSGQPYEQYF.

The chain recombines TRBV6-5 with TRBJ1-1; 8 bases map to TRBD1. The CDR3 loop spans 13 amino acids. The junction had 8 bases not matched to a gene; V was cut back by 4 bases and J by 10 bases. Germline CDR1 reads MNHEY; CDR2 reads SVGAGI. The CDR3 region has the DNA TGTGCCAGCAGTTCTGGCACAACAGGGGGAGCTTTCTTT. Residues: CASSSGTTGGAFF.

This clone was observed a single time. The chain couples TRBV5-8 to TRBJ2-3, with 10 positions matching TRBD1. Germline CDR1 SGHTS, CDR2 YDEGEE. The CDR3 spans 16 residues. V was pared by 6 bases and J by 3 bases, with 10 bases of the junction left unmatched. CDR3 amino acids: CASKSGTGAVTDTQYF. The CDR3, as DNA: TGTGCCAGCAAGAGTGGGACAGGGGCGGTTACAGATACGCAGTATTTT.

CDR3 in amino acids: CASSLGGTRAYEQYF. CDR3 nucleotides: TGTGCCAGCAGCTTAGGAGGGACACGGGCCTACGAGCAGTACTTC. The rearrangement uses TRBV11-2 and TRBJ2-7; TRBD1 might be the D (6 bases). V lost 1 base and J lost 2, with 12 bases in between. CDR3 length equals 15 residues. CDR1 and CDR2 (germline): SGHAT, FQNNGV.

The chain combines TRBV7-9 with TRBJ1-5; D remains unclear. This CDR3 is built from 13 residues. Germline V gene sequence: CDR1 SEHNR, CDR2 FQNEAQ (reference sequence). V was trimmed by 0 bases and J by 7 bases, leaving 7 bases between them. CDR3 nucleotide sequence: TGTGCCAGCAGCTTAGCGCACCAGCAGCCCCAGCATTTT. Translation gives CASSLAHQQPQHF.

The rearrangement uses TRBV6-1 and TRBJ2-7, with 8 bases aligning to TRBD2. The CDR3 has 14 amino acids. The V segment lost 6 bases and the J segment 2 bases; nucleotides outside the gene matches: 6. CDR1 and CDR2 from the germline V gene are MNHNS and SASEGT. The chain's CDR3 is CASRQSGGPYEQYF. CDR3 coding DNA: TGTGCCAGCAGGCAGAGCGGGGGTCCCTACGAGCAGTACTTC.

V gene TRBV11-3 combines with J gene TRBJ2-2; D gene uncertain. The germline gives CDR1 SGHNT, CDR2 YENEEA. V lost 4 bases and J lost 3, with 6 bases in between. The CDR3 length is 13 residues. CDR3 in amino acids: CASSYDYTGELFF. CDR3 nucleotide sequence: TGTGCCAGCAGCTATGACTACACCGGGGAGCTGTTTTTT.

This rearrangement joins TRBV10-1 to TRBJ2-7; TRBD2 matches at 10 bases. The ends lost 3 bases at V and 9 bases at J; junction bases unmatched: 8. Germline lookup yields CDR1 WNHNN and CDR2 SYGVQD (reference sequence). The CDR3 is 14 amino acids. This CDR3 reads CASSEGSGGARQYF. The CDR3 DNA sequence: TGCGCCAGCAGTGAAGGGAGCGGGGGGGCCCGGCAGTACTTC.

The J gene is TRBJ2-3, the V gene TRBV19; TRBD2 is a possible D gene (5 bases). V lost 0 bases, J lost 0 bases, and 13 bases lay in between. The germline CDR1 and CDR2 sequences are LNHDA and SQIVND (reference sequence). This CDR3 has 17 amino acids. CDR3 in DNA: TGTGCCAGTAGTATAGATCTGGCGGGTTATAGCACAGATACGCAGTATTTT. Translated, it gives CASSIDLAGYSTDTQYF.

This clone occurred once. V is TRBV14 and J is TRBJ2-3; a possible D gene is TRBD1 (6 bases). Per germline, CDR1 SGHDN and CDR2 FVKESK. V shed 3 bases and J shed 4 bases, with 14 bases lying between them. This CDR3 spans 15 amino acids. The CDR3: CASSHLSGAADTQYF. The CDR3 coding sequence is TGTGCCAGCAGCCATTTGTCAGGGGCTGCAGATACGCAGTATTTT.

The chain links TRBV6-5 to TRBJ1-3; no clear D gene. The CDR3 loop spans 15 amino acids. The germline V gene encodes CDR1 MNHEY and CDR2 SVGAGI. V lost 0 bases, J lost 0 bases, and 6 bases lay in between. The DNA for the CDR3 is TGTGCCAGCAGTTACTCGCGGAGCTCTGGAAACACCATATATTTT. Protein: CASSYSRSSGNTIYF.

The chain joins TRBV12-5 to TRBJ1-2; D is possibly TRBD1 (6 bases). Germline values: CDR1 LGHNT, CDR2 FRNRAP. The CDR3 extends over 16 amino acids. V was pared by 2 bases and J by 7 bases, with 20 bases between. In DNA, the CDR3 is TGTGCTAGTGGTTTGCCAGCGGACAGTCTTTCCCGTGGCTACACCTTC. The encoded protein is CASGLPADSLSRGYTF.

The chain couples TRBV9 to TRBJ2-7, with D tentatively TRBD1 (6 bases). V was cut by 3 bases and J by 5 bases, with 15 bases left in between. CDR1 is SGDLS and CDR2 is YYNGEE in the germline V gene. The CDR3 loop spans 14 amino acids. The CDR3 spells CASSEGVGPNEQYF. The DNA for the CDR3 is TGTGCCAGCAGCGAGGGGGTGGGGCCCAACGAGCAGTACTTC.

J is TRBJ2-6 and V is TRBV28; a weak D match, TRBD1 (6 bases). The V end lost 1 base, the J end lost 1 base, and 8 bases lay between the germline ends. CDR1 and CDR2 (germline): MDHEN, SYDVKM. This CDR3 region has 16 residues. CDR3 amino acids: CASSLYGQSGANVLTF. CDR3 DNA: TGTGCCAGCAGTTTATATGGACAGTCTGGGGCCAACGTCCTGACTTTC.

This clone has only a few counts. The rearrangement uses TRBV5-5 and TRBJ1-2; 8 nucleotides align to TRBD1. There are 15 residues in the CDR3. CDR1 is SGHKS, CDR2 YYEKEE, per germline (reference sequence). Losses at the gene ends were 4 bases for V and 0 bases for J; bases not matched to a gene: 5. The CDR3 loop reads CASSPTGATNYGYTF. Here the CDR3 DNA reads TGTGCCAGCAGCCCGACAGGGGCGACTAACTATGGCTACACCTTC.